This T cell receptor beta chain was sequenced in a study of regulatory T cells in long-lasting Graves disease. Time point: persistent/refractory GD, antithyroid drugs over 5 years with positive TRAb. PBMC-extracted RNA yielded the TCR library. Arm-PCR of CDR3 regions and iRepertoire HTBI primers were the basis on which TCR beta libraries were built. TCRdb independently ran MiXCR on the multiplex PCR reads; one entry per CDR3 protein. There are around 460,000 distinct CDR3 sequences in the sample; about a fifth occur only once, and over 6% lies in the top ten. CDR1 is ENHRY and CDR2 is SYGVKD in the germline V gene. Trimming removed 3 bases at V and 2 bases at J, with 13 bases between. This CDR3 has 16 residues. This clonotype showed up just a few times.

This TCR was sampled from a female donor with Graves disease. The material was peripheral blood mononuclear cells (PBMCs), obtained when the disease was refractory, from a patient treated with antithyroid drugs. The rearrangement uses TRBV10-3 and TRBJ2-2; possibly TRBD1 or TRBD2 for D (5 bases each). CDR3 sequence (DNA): TGTGCCATCAGTGACCAAGGGGACGGTAACACCGGGGAGCTGTTTTTT. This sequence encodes CAISDQGDGNTGELFF.